Sequencing of this T cell receptor beta chain was carried out in a study of T cell responses to AZD1222 COVID-19 vaccine. As to this clone: Its target is not known.

The study, taken as a whole, reports: In the spike-specific TCR repertoire, nearly half reportedly target unmutated variant regions. Elevations in Spike-specific TCR breadth and depth followed administration of two AZD1222 doses.

Only in-frame clones appear in the TCRdb table, and some are missing; sequencing was by immunoSEQ multiplex PCR. The sample has 140,000 to 150,000 clones, roughly 90% seen once. Second doses that came at about 4 or about 12 weeks were put together. The V end was cut by 8 bases, the J end by 2 bases, with 9 bases between. Germline V gene data show CDR1 as LNHDA and CDR2 as SQIVND (reference sequence). This CDR3 region has 12 residues. This chain links TRBV19 with TRBJ1-2; D is ambiguous. This receptor was taken from an adult who received the AZD1222 COVID-19 vaccine. Sequences were derived from peripheral blood, sampled 28 days after the second AZD1222 dose. CDR3 loop: CASGGRNYGYTF. The DNA of the CDR3 is TGTGCCAGTGGCGGGCGGAACTATGGCTACACCTTC. Full variable domain (missing parts from reference TRBV19 and TRBJ1-2): DGGITQSPKYLFRKEGQNVTLSCEQNLNHDAMYWYRQDPGQGLRLIYYSQIVNDFQKGDIAEGYSVSREKKESFPLTVTSAQKNPTAFYLCASGGRNYGYTFGSGTRLTVV.